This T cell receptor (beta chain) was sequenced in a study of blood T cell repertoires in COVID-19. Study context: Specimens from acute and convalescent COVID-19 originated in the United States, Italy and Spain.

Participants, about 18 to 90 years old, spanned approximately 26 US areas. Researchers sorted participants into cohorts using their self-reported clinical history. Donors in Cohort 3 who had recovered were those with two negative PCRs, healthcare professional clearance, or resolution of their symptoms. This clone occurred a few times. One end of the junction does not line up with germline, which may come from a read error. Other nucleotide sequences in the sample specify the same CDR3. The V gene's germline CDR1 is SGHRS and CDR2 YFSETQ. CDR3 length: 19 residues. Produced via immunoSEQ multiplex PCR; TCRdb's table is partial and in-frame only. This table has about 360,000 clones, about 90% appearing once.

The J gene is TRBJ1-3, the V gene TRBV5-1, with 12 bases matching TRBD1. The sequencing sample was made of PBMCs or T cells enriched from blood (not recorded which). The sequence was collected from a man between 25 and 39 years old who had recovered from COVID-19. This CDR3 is CASSLGTGGSLSSGNTIYF. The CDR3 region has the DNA TGCGCCAGCAGCCTTGGGACAGGGGGCTCCCTCAGCTCTGGAAACACCATATACTTT.